The 8 T cell receptor beta chains presented below share a single source sample, sequenced in a study of shared clonotypes between healthy human individuals. Produced via immunoSEQ multiplex PCR; TCRdb's table is partial and in-frame only. Of roughly 2.6 million clones listed, about 92% are singletons. What was sequenced was naive CD4+ T cells sorted from blood. Subset in this sample: CD45RA+ positively selected. Receptor source: a man between 18 and 29 years old in good health.

The gene calls are TRBV5-1 and TRBJ2-5; 12 nucleotides match TRBD2. V was pared by 4 bases and J by 4 bases, with 5 bases of the junction left unmatched. The CDR3 consists of 15 residues. Germline CDR1 SGHRS, CDR2 YFSETQ. The CDR3 is CASSPGLAGRETQYF. CDR3 coding DNA: TGCGCCAGCAGCCCAGGACTAGCGGGACGAGAGACCCAGTACTTC. The full variable domain, completed using reference TRBV5-1 and TRBJ2-5, is KAGVTQTPRYLIKTRGQQVTLSCSPISGHRSVSWYQQTPGQGLQFLFEYFSETQRNKGNFPGRFSGRQFSNSRSEMNVSTLELGDSALYLCASSPGLAGRETQYFGPGTRLLVL.

This chain joins TRBV28 and TRBJ2-7; D possibly corresponds to TRBD1 (6 bases). Trimming took off 6 bases at V and 2 bases at J, with 14 bases between the two ends. Germline loops: CDR1 MDHEN, CDR2 SYDVKM. The CDR3 has 14 residues. The CDR3 here is CASRPDRTPYEQYF. The CDR3 DNA sequence: TGTGCCAGCAGACCTGACAGGACACCCTACGAGCAGTACTTC.

In regard to this clone: The sample holds other DNA sequences that translate to the same CDR3. The chain recombines TRBV5-1 with TRBJ1-2, with TRBD1 as a possible D gene (5 bases). Trimming removed 3 bases from V and 2 bases from J, with 11 bases in between. The CDR3 runs to 14 residues. CDR1 is SGHRS and CDR2 is YFSETQ in the germline V gene. CDR3 amino acids: CASSSSGGNYGYTF. The CDR3 region has the DNA TGCGCCAGCAGCTCCTCCGGGGGAAACTATGGCTACACCTTC.

CDR3 sequence (DNA): TGTGCCAGCAGTGCCCAGGGAACCCCCGCTGAAGCTTTCTTT. Residues: CASSAQGTPAEAFF. This sequence joins TRBV27 and TRBJ1-1; TRBD1 is a possible D gene (5 bases). Trimming took 5 bases from V and 6 from J, leaving 16 bases between them. CDR1 is MNHEY, CDR2 SMNVEV, per germline (reference sequence). This CDR3 region has 14 residues.

This clone has only a few counts. The V and J genes are TRBV7-2 and TRBJ1-6; D is uncertain. The V gene's germline CDR1 is SGHTA and CDR2 FQGNSA. Trimming cost V 4 bases and J 0 bases, with 7 bases left between them. CDR3 size: 15 residues. The CDR3 here is CASSWESSYNSPLHF. The CDR3 DNA is TGTGCCAGCAGCTGGGAGAGCTCCTATAATTCACCCCTCCACTTT.

The chain couples TRBV29-1 to TRBJ2-7; D could derive from TRBD1 or TRBD2 (5 bases each). The CDR3 is 12 residues long. From germline, CDR1 is SQVTM and CDR2 ANQGSEA. V dropped 4 bases and J dropped 9 bases, with 16 bases sitting between them. CDR3 residues: CSVVQNGGLQYF. CDR3 in DNA: TGCAGCGTTGTCCAAAATGGGGGATTGCAGTACTTC.

The CDR3 nucleotides read TGTGCCAGCAGGGAAGCCGCAACTAATGAAAAACTGTTTTTT. It encodes CASREAATNEKLFF. This chain joins TRBV5-4 and TRBJ1-4, with D uncertain. Germline values: CDR1 SGHNT, CDR2 YYREEE (reference sequence). The CDR3 is 14 amino acids. Trimming shortened V by 5 bases and J by 0 bases, and 8 bases separated the two germline ends.

For the CDR3, the DNA is TGTGCCAGCAGTGTACCTGGAAACACCATATATTTT. This translates into CASSVPGNTIYF. The V gene is TRBV2, the J gene TRBJ1-3; D gene ambiguous. CDR1 is SNHLY and CDR2 is FYNNEI in the germline V gene. The V end lost 4 bases, the J end lost 2 bases, and 3 bases lay between the germline ends. The CDR3 runs to 12 residues.